The table lists the clone carrying this T cell receptor (beta chain) with a count of one. These data belong to a study of blood T cell repertoires in COVID-19. Per the study methods: Amplifying reference gene primers gave estimates of nucleated cell counts. Sequenced by immunoSEQ multiplex PCR; TCRdb stores in-frame clones only, minus some. From that table come the V and J calls and clone size; the DNA was used to work out D and trimming. The data contain under 300,000 clones, about 86% of them seen just once; the ten biggest clones take up under 6.5%. The CDR3 spans 14 residues. Germline CDR1 and CDR2: MNHEY and SVGAGI. V lost 7 bases, J lost 5 bases, and 17 bases lay in between.

V and J are TRBV6-5 and TRBJ1-2, with a tentative D call TRBD1 (5 bases). The sequenced material came from peripheral blood. The sequence was collected from a man in his sixties with acute or convalescent COVID-19. For the CDR3, the DNA is TGTGCCAGCACCCCGCCAGGGTCACCTTATGGCTACACCTTC. This translates into CASTPPGSPYGYTF.